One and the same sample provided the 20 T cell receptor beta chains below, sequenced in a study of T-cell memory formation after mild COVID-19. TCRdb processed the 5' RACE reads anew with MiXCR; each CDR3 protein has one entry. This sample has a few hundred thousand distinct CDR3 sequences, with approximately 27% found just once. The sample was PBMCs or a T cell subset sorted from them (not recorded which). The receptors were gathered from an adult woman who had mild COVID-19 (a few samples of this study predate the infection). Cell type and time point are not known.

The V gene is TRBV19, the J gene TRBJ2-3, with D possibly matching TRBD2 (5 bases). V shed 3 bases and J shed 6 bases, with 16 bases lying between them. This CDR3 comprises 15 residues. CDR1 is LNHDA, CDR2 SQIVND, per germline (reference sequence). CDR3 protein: CASSMWGEGLDTQYF. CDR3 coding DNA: TGTGCCAGTAGTATGTGGGGAGAAGGTCTCGATACGCAGTATTTT.

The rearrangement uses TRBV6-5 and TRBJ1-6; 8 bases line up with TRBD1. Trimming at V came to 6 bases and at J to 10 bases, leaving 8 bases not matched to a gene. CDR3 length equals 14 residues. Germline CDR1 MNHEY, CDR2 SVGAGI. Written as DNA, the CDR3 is TGTGCCAGCAGCAAGACAGGGGAGAGCTCACCCCTCCACTTT. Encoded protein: CASSKTGESSPLHF.

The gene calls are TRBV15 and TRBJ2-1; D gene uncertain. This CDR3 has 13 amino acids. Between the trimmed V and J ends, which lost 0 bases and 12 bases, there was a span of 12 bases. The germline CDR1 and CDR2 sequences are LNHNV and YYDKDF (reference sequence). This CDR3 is CATSRDGVKWQFF. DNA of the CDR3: TGTGCCACCAGCAGAGATGGAGTAAAATGGCAGTTCTTC.

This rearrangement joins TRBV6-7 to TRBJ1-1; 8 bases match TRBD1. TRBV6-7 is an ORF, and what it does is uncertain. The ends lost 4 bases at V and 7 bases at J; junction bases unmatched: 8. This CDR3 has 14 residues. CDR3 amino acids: CASSSRDRPNEAFF. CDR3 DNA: TGTGCCAGCAGTTCACGGGACAGGCCAAATGAAGCTTTCTTT.

The CDR3 spells CASSTRREQEGAFF. CDR3 DNA: TGTGCCAGCTCAACTCGCCGGGAACAAGAGGGAGCTTTCTTT. The chain employs TRBV18 and TRBJ1-1; no clear D gene. Trimming removed 5 bases from V and 10 bases from J, with 20 bases in between. CDR1 is KGHSH and CDR2 is LQKENI in the germline V gene. CDR3 length: 14 residues.

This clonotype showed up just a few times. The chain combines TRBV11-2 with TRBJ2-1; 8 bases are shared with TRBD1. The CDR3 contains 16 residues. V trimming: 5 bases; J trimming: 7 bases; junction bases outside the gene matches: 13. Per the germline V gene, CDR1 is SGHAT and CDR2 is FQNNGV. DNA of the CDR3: TGTGCCAGCAGCCTGCTCAGGGGGCTAATTGGTAATGAGCAGTTCTTC. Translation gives CASSLLRGLIGNEQFF.

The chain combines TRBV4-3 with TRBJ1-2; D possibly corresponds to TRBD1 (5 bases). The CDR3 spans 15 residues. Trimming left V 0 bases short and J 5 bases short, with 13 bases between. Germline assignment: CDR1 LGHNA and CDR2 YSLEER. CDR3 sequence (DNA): TGCGCCAGCAGCCAAGATATGGCAGGGCTATATGGCTACACCTTC. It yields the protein CASSQDMAGLYGYTF.

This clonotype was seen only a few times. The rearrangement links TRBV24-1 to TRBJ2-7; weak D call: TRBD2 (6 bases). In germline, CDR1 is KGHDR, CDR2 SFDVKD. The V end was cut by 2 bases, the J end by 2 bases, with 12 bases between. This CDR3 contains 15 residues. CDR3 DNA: TGTGCCACCAGTGATTCAGGGACTGATCCCTACGAGCAGTACTTC. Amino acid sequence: CATSDSGTDPYEQYF.

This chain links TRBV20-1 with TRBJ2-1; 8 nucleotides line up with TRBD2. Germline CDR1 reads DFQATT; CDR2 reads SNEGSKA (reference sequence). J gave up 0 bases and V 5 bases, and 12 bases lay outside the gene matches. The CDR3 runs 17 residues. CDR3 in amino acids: CSAPPLTAGVSYNEQFF. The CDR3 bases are TGCAGTGCTCCTCCTTTAACAGCGGGGGTCTCCTACAATGAGCAGTTCTTC.

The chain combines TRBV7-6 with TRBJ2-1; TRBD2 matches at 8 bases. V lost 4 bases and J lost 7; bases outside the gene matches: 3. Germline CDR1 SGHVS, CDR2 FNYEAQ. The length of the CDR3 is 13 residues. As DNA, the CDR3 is TGTGCCAGCAGCTCCGGGACTAGGAATGAGCAGTTCTTC. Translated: CASSSGTRNEQFF.

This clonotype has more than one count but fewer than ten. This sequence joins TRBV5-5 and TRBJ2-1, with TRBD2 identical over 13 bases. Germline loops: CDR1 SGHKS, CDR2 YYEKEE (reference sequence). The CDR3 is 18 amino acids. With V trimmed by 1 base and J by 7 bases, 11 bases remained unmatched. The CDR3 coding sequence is TGTGCCAGCAGCTTGATACTCTGGACTAGCGGGAGAGAGAATGAGCAGTTCTTC. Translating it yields CASSLILWTSGRENEQFF. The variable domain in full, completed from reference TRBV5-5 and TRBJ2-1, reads DAGVTQSPTHLIKTRGQQVTLRCSPISGHKSVSWYQQVLGQGPQFIFQYYEKEERGRGNFPDRFSARQFPNYSSELNVNALLLGDSALYLCASSLILWTSGRENEQFFGPGTRLTVL.

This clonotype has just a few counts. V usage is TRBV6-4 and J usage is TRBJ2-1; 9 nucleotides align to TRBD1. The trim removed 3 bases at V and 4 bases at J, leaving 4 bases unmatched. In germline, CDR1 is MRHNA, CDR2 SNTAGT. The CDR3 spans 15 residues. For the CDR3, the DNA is TGTGCCAGCAGTGAAAGGACAGGGGCATACAATGAGCAGTTCTTC. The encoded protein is CASSERTGAYNEQFF.

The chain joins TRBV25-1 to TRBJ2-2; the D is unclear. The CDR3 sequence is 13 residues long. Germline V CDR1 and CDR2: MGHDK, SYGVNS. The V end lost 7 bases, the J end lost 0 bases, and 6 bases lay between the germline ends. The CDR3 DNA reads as TGTGCCAGCAAGACCCCGAACACCGGGGAGCTGTTTTTT. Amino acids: CASKTPNTGELFF.

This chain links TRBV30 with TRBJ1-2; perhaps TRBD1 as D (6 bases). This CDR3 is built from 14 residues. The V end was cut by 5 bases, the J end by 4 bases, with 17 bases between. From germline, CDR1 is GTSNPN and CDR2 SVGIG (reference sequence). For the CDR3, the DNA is TGTGCCTGGGATGGGGCAGGGGTTGGCTATGGCTACACCTTC. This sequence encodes CAWDGAGVGYGYTF.

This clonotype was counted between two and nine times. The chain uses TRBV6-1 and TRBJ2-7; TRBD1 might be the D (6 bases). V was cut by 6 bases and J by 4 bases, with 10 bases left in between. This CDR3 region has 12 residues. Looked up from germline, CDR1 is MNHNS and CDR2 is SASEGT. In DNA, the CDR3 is TGTGCCAGCAGAAAGACAGGTTACGAGCAGTACTTC. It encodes CASRKTGYEQYF.

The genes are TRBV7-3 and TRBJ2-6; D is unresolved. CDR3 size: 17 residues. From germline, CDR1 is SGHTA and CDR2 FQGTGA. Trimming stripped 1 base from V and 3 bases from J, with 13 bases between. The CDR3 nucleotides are TGTGCCAGCAGCTTAATGACGGCTCCCCATGGGGCCAACGTCCTGACTTTC. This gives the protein CASSLMTAPHGANVLTF.

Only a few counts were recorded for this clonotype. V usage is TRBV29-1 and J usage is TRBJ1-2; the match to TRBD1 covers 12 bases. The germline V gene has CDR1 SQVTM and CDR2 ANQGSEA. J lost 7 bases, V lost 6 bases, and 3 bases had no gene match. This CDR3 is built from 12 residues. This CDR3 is CSVGTGGGGYTF. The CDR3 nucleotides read TGCAGCGTCGGGACAGGGGGCGGTGGCTACACCTTC.

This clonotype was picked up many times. Here the CDR3 DNA reads TGCAGTGCTAGGGGGACAGGGGGCTTTGCCTACGAGCAGTACTTC. Translation gives CSARGTGGFAYEQYF. This chain links TRBV20-1 with TRBJ2-7, with 12 nucleotides matching TRBD1. The CDR3 contains 15 residues. CDR1 and CDR2 from the germline V gene are DFQATT and SNEGSKA (reference sequence). V shed 3 bases, J shed 2 bases, and the junction held 5 bases outside the gene matches.

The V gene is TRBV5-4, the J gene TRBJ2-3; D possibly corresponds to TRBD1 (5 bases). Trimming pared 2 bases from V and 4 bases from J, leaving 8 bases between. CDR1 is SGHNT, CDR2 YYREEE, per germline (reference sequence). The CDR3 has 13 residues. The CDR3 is CASSFSRADTQYF. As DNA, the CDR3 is TGTGCCAGCAGCTTTAGCAGGGCAGATACGCAGTATTTT.

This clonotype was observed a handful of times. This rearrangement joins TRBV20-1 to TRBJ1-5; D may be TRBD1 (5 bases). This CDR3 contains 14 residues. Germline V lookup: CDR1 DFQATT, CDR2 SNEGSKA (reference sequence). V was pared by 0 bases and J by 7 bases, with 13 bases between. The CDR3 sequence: CSARDIRGRQPQHF. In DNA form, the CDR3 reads TGCAGTGCTAGAGATATTAGGGGACGCCAGCCCCAGCATTTT.